The 10 T cell receptor beta chains given below trace back to one sample, sequenced in a study of blood T cell repertoires in COVID-19. The data were produced by immunoSEQ multiplex PCR, yet TCRdb's version contains in-frame clones alone and is incomplete. The profile shows 80,000 or so clones, roughly 82% of them singletons. Sequenced material: peripheral blood. These receptors originate from a man of 80 years or more with acute or convalescent COVID-19.

In this sample, this clone turned up once. The genes are TRBV10-3 and TRBJ1-1; 7 bases match TRBD1. Trimming cost V 10 bases and J 1 base; bases outside gene matches: 3. The CDR3 is made up of 12 amino acids. Germline CDR1 reads ENHRY; CDR2 reads SYGVKD. This CDR3 is CATHRGNTEAFF. In nucleotides, the CDR3 is TGTGCCACCCACAGGGGGAACACTGAAGCTTTCTTT.

This CDR3 reads CASRGRGGYQGTDTQYF. CDR3 DNA: TGTGCCAGCAGGGGTCGGGGGGGCTACCAGGGCACAGATACGCAGTATTTT. This chain links TRBV5-8 with TRBJ2-3, with 8 nucleotides matching TRBD2. The CDR3 has 17 amino acids. Trimming at V came to 5 bases and at J to 1 base, leaving 12 bases not matched to a gene. The V gene's germline CDR1 is SGHTS and CDR2 YDEGEE.

The chain uses TRBV5-1 and TRBJ2-2, with 8 bases that match TRBD1. In germline, CDR1 is SGHRS, CDR2 YFSETQ. This CDR3 spans 14 amino acids. The V and J ends lost 4 bases and 6 bases, in that order; junction bases with no gene match: 5. As DNA, the CDR3 is TGCGCCAGCAGCCCGGACAGGGAGGCCGGGGAGCTGTTTTTT. Translation: CASSPDREAGELFF.

The sample holds one count of this clone. The V call is TRBV11-2, the J call TRBJ1-2, with 9 positions matching TRBD1. Germline-derived CDR1 and CDR2 are SGHAT and FQNNGV. V lost 5 bases to trimming and J lost 4 bases; unmatched junction nucleotides: 5. The length of the CDR3 is 14 residues. CDR3 bases: TGTGCCAGCAGCCCCGGACAGGGGAGCTATGGCTACACCTTC. Its protein is CASSPGQGSYGYTF.

This sequence joins TRBV5-1 and TRBJ1-3; possible D gene TRBD1, 5 bases. The V end lost 0 bases, the J end lost 0 bases, and 10 bases lay between the germline ends. This CDR3 contains 16 residues. Germline CDR1 and CDR2: SGHRS and YFSETQ. CDR3: CASSLAGVYSGNTIYF. CDR3 nucleotide sequence: TGCGCCAGCAGCTTGGCGGGGGTTTACTCTGGAAACACCATATATTTT.

This chain connects TRBV4-1 to TRBJ2-1, with 10 bases fitting TRBD2. Germline-derived CDR1 and CDR2 are MGHRA and YSYEKL. After removal of 1 base from V and 2 bases from J, the junction contained 2 bases not matched to a gene. This CDR3 contains 16 residues. The DNA for the CDR3 is TGCGCCAGCAGCCAAGTACTAGCGGGGCCCTACAATGAGCAGTTCTTC. Residues: CASSQVLAGPYNEQFF.

The chain is built from TRBV28 and TRBJ1-2; TRBD1 agrees at 7 bases. The CDR3 is 16 residues long. Germline CDR1 reads MDHEN; CDR2 reads SYDVKM. Losses at the gene ends were 5 bases for V and 0 bases for J; bases not matched to a gene: 9. The CDR3 loop reads CASSPGTALANYGYTF. Here the CDR3 DNA reads TGTGCCAGCAGTCCAGGGACAGCCCTAGCTAACTATGGCTACACCTTC.

The J gene is TRBJ2-2, the V gene TRBV7-3, with D perhaps TRBD2 (5 bases). Trimming shortened V by 5 bases and J by 1 base, and 11 bases separated the two germline ends. This CDR3 is built from 15 residues. The germline V gene has CDR1 SGHTA and CDR2 FQGTGA. DNA of the CDR3: TGTGCCAGCAGCCCAGCGGCCGGGAACACCGGGGAGCTGTTTTTT. Translation gives CASSPAAGNTGELFF.

The CDR3 here is CASSNDRARYGYTF. Here the CDR3 DNA reads TGTGCCAGTAGTAACGACAGGGCCCGCTATGGCTACACCTTC. The chain recombines TRBV19 with TRBJ1-2; TRBD1 aligns across 7 bases. With V trimmed by 4 bases and J by 4 bases, 6 bases remained unmatched. The germline V gene has CDR1 LNHDA and CDR2 SQIVND (reference sequence). This CDR3 has 14 amino acids.

The chain combines TRBV2 with TRBJ2-3; D is undetermined. The CDR3 length is 14 residues. V was trimmed by 2 bases and J by 4 bases, leaving 10 bases between them. Looked up from germline, CDR1 is SNHLY and CDR2 is FYNNEI. In DNA form, the CDR3 reads TGTGCCAGCAGTGAACTGGGCGATGCAGATACGCAGTATTTT. This gives the protein CASSELGDADTQYF.